One TCR beta chain is described in this entry. Its target is unknown. The data originate from a study of T cell responses to AZD1222 COVID-19 vaccine. The method was immunoSEQ multiplex PCR; TCRdb's version includes in-frame clones alone and lacks a portion of them. The sample lists 110,000 to 150,000 clones, 90% occurring once. The CDR3 runs to 14 residues. V lost 6 bases, J lost 1 base, and 10 bases lay in between. Germline loops: CDR1 LNHDA, CDR2 SQIVND (reference sequence). Broader study findings: Clonal diversity was possibly underestimated; the donors were predominantly white British and more often female. Nearly half of the spike-specific TCRs reportedly recognize variant regions that carry no mutations. The study found Spike-specific TCR breadth and depth rose after two AZD1222 doses.

Sequencing used peripheral blood, obtained on day 0 of AZD1222 vaccination. The receptor was isolated from an adult in good health. The V and J genes are TRBV19 and TRBJ2-1; TRBD1 might be the D (6 bases). The CDR3 bases are TGTGCCAGTAGACAGGGTATGTCCTACAATGAGCAGTTCTTC. Residues: CASRQGMSYNEQFF.